Detailed here is one TCR beta chain. The data are from a study of blood T cell repertoires in COVID-19. Study-level background: The analysed material was cDNA or gDNA that came from T cells, B-cell-depleted T cells, or PBMCs.

Libraries were prepared by immunoSEQ multiplex PCR; TCRdb keeps only in-frame clonotypes and omits some of them. The sample shows around 300,000 clones, 80% to 90% of them seen only once. Participants reported their clinical history, and cohort assignment relied on those reports. Material: PBMCs or T cells enriched from blood (not recorded which). The clonotype originates from a man aged 25 to 45 who had recovered from COVID-19.

The CDR3 region is CASSLGTDGGYTF. The CDR3 coding sequence is TGCGCCAGCAGCTTAGGGACAGACGGCGGCTACACCTTC. This sequence joins TRBV5-1 and TRBJ1-2; the match to TRBD1 covers 7 bases. The germline CDR1 and CDR2 sequences are SGHRS and YFSETQ. The CDR3 is 13 amino acids. The trim removed 2 bases at V and 8 bases at J, leaving 6 bases unmatched.